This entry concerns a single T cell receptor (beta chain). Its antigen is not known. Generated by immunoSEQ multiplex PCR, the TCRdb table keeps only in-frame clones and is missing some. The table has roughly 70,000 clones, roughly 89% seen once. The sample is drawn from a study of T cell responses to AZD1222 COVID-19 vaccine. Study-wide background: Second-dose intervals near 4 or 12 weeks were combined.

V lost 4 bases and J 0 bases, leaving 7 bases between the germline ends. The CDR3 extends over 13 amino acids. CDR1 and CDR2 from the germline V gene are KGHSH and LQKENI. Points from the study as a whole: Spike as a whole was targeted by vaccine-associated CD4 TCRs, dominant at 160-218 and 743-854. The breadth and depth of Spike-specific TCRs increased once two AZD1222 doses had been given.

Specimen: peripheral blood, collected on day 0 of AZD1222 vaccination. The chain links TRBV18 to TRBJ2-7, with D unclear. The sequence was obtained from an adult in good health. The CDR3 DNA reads TGTGCCAGCTCACTACAGAGCTCCTACGAGCAGTACTTC. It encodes CASSLQSSYEQYF.